The entry below gives a single T cell receptor (beta chain) sequence along with its context. Its antigen remains unknown. The ends lost 6 bases at V and 8 bases at J; junction bases unmatched: 13. From germline, CDR1 is SQVTM and CDR2 ANQGSEA. The CDR3 runs 15 residues. The data stem from a study of blood T cells in healthy people across ages. Study results and caveats: In older individuals, TCR beta diversity per million T cells was lower, falling roughly linearly with age. Percentage of naive T cells showed a strong correlation with TCR beta diversity. Versus aged donors, long-lived donors had higher diversity and more naive CD4+ cells. In the absence of known donor CMV status, changes in expanded clonotypes were possibly confounded.

The use of a sample-barcoded 5' primer and a J-beta primer mix characterized a second PCR of roughly 7 to 11 cycles. TCRdb re-called the 5' RACE reads with MiXCR, one entry per CDR3 protein. The top ten clones hold under 65% of a sample with over 300,000 distinct CDR3 sequences, roughly half of them seen once. The clonotype was recovered from a man aged 55 to 70 in good health. The chain has TRBV29-1 and TRBJ1-4; 9 bases align to TRBD1. Sequenced material: blood. CDR3 sequence (DNA): TGCAGCGTCGCGACCCTCGGGACAGGGCAAGAAAAACTGTTTTTT. It is translated as CSVATLGTGQEKLFF.